This TCR beta chain was sequenced for a study of cytomegalovirus exposure and HLA in healthy donors. Worth noting for this clone: The antigen is unknown.

Clones were read by immunoSEQ multiplex PCR, and TCRdb kept only the in-frame ones, dropping some. The sample holds 110,000 to 150,000 clones, 94% seen once. Study outcomes and limitations: Reportedly, diagnosis of cytomegalovirus status by the classifier showed high specificity and sensitivity. Many donors carried some public TCRs, although rarity characterized most TCR sequences.

Germline-derived CDR1 and CDR2 are SGHVS and FNYEAQ. Losses at the gene ends were 6 bases for V and 5 bases for J; bases not matched to a gene: 8. This CDR3 is built from 16 residues. The sequenced sample consisted of PBMCs. This receptor was obtained from a man between 18 and 35 years old in good health and CMV-seropositive. The rearrangement uses TRBV7-6 and TRBJ2-5; TRBD2 agrees at 14 bases. The CDR3 sequence: CASRPTSGGEGETQYF. Written as DNA, the CDR3 is TGTGCCAGCAGACCGACTAGCGGGGGGGAAGGGGAGACCCAGTACTTC.